Given below is one TCR beta chain in context. Its antigen is not identified. CDR3 size: 16 residues. V was clipped by 4 bases and J by 0 bases, with 14 bases between them. CDR1 and CDR2 from the germline V gene are SGDLS and YYNGEE. The data derive from a study of lymphopenia after photon versus proton radiotherapy. Study-wide points: After lymphocyte nadir, photon-treated repertoires showed oligoclonal expansion, especially CD8+ Temra. Proton therapy kept repertoires fairly stable, unlike photons, which gained effector/memory cells.

Clones were read by immunoSEQ multiplex PCR, and TCRdb kept only the in-frame ones, dropping some. The sample has 35,000 to 45,000 clones, around 86% seen once. The clonotype was recovered from a woman in her 70s with pancreatic cancer. The sequenced sample was peripheral blood, obtained from a patient treated with proton-based radiotherapy. The rearrangement links TRBV9 to TRBJ1-3, with a tentative D call TRBD1 (5 bases). CDR3 residues: CASSPTLRVSGNTIYF. The CDR3 nucleotides are TGTGCCAGCAGCCCAACCCTCAGGGTCTCTGGAAACACCATATATTTT.